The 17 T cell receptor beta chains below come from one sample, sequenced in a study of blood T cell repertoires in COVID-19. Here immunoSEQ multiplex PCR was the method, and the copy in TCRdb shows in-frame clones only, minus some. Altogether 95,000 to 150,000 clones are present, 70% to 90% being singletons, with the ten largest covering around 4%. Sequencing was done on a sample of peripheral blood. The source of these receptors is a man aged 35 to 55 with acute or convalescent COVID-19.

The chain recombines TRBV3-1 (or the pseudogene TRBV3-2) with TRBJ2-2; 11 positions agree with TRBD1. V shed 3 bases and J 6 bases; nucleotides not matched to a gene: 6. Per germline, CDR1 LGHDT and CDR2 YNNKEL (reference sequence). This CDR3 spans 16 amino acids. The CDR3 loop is CASSQRGTGGPGELFF. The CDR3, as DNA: TGTGCCAGCAGCCAGAGGGGGACAGGGGGACCCGGGGAGCTGTTTTTT.

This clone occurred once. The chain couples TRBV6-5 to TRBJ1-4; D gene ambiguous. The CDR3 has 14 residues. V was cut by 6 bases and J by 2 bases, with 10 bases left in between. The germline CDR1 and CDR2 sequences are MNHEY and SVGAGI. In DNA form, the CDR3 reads TGTGCCAGCAGGCGGGCGTCCACTAATGAAAAACTGTTTTTT. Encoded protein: CASRRASTNEKLFF.

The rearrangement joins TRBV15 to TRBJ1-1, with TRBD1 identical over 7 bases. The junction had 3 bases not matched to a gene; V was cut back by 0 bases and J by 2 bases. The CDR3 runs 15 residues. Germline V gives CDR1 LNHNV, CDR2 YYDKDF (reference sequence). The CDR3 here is CATSREQGSNTEAFF. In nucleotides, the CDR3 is TGTGCCACCAGCAGAGAACAGGGGAGCAACACTGAAGCTTTCTTT.

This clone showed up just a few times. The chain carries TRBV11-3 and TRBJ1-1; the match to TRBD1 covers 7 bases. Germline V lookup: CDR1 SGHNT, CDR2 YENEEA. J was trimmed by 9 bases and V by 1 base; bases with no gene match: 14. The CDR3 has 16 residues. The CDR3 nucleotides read TGTGCCAGCAGCTTAGGTACAGGACGGCGGACAGGACAAGCTTTCTTT. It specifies CASSLGTGRRTGQAFF.

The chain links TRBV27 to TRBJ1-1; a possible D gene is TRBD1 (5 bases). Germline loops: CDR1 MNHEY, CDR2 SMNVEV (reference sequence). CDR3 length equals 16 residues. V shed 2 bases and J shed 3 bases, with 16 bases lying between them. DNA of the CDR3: TGTGCCAGCAGTTTAAGATCTAGTCCCAGGGACACTGAAGCTTTCTTT. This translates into CASSLRSSPRDTEAFF.

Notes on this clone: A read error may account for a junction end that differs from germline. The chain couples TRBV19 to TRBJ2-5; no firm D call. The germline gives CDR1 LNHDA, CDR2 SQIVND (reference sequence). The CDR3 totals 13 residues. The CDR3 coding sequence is TGTGCCAGTAGTATAGTCAGCCAAGAGGCCCAGTACTTC. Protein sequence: CASSIVSQEAQYF.

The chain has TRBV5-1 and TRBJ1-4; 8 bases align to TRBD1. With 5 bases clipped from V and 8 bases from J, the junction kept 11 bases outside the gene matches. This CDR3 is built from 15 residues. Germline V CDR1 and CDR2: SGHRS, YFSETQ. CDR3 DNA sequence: TGCGCCAGCAGGCGGCTCGGGACAGGTGGGGAAAAACTGTTTTTT. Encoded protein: CASRRLGTGGEKLFF.

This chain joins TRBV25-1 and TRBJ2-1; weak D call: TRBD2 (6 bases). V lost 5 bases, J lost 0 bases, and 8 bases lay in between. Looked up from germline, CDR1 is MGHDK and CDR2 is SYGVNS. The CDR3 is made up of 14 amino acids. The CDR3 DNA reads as TGTGCCAGCAGTCGGGGGAGCTCCTACAATGAGCAGTTCTTC. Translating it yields CASSRGSSYNEQFF.

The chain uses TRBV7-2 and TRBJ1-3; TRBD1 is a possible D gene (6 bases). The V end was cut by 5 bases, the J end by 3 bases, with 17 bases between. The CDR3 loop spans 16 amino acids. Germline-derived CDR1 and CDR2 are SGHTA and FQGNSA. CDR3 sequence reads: CASSTKQGSFGNTIYF. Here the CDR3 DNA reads TGTGCCAGCAGCACGAAACAGGGAAGCTTTGGAAACACCATATATTTT.

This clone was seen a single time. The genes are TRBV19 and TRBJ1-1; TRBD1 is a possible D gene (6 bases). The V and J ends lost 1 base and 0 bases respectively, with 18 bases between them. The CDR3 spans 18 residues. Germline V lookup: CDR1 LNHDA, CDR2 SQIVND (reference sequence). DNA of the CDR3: TGTGCCAGTAGTATAGGGGTACAGGGCCGATTTATGAACACTGAAGCTTTCTTT. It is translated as CASSIGVQGRFMNTEAFF.

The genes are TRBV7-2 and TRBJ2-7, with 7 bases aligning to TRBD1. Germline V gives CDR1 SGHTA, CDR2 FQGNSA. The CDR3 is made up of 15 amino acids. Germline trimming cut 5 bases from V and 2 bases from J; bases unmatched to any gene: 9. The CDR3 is CASSPQTGITYEQYF. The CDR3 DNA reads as TGTGCCAGCAGCCCACAGACAGGGATCACCTACGAGCAGTACTTC.

The CDR3 DNA follows: TGTGCCAGCTCACCAATCTTGAACACTGAAGCTTTCTTT. Protein: CASSPILNTEAFF. The genes are TRBV18 and TRBJ1-1; no reliable D call. The CDR3 is made up of 13 amino acids. The germline V gene encodes CDR1 KGHSH and CDR2 LQKENI. Deletions cut 2 bases from V and 0 bases from J, with 4 bases between.

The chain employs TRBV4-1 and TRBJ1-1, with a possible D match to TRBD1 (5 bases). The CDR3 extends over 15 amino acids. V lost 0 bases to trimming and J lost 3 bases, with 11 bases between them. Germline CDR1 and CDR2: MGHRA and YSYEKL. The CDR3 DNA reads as TGCGCCAGCAGCCAAGAGGGGCACCCGGACACTGAAGCTTTCTTT. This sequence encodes CASSQEGHPDTEAFF.

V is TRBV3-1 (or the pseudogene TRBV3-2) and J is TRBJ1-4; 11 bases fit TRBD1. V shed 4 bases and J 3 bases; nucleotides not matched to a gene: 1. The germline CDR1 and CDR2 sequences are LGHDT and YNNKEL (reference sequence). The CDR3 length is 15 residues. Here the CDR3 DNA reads TGTGCCAGCAGCCCGGGACAGGGGGCTAATGAAAAACTGTTTTTT. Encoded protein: CASSPGQGANEKLFF.

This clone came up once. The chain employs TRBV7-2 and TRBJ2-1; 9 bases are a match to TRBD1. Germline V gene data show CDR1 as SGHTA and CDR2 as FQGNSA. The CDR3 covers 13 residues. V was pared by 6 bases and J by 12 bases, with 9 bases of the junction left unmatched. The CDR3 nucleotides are TGTGCCAGCAGATCCGGACAGGGGAAGGTGCAGTTCTTC. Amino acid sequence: CASRSGQGKVQFF.

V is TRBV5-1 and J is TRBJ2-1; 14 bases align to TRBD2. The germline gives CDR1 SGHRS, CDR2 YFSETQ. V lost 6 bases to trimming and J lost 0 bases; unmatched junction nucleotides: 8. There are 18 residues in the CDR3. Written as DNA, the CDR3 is TGCGCCAGCACCCCGACTAGCGGGAGGGGGAGCTCCTACAATGAGCAGTTCTTC. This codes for CASTPTSGRGSSYNEQFF.

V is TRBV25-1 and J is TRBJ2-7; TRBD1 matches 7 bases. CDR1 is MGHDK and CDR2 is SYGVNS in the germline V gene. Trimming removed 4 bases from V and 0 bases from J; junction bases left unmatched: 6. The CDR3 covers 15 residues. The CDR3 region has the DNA TGTGCCAGCAGTGCATGGGACAGCCACTCCTACGAGCAGTACTTC. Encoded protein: CASSAWDSHSYEQYF.